Following are 15 T cell receptor beta chains from one sample sequenced in a study of shared clonotypes between healthy human individuals. Some clones are missing from TCRdb's copy, which holds only in-frame ones; the method was immunoSEQ multiplex PCR. The table has roughly 1 million clones, more than 65% seen once. Sequenced sample: memory CD4+ T cells sorted from blood. Subset here: CD45RA-negative fraction. The origin of the receptors is a man between 18 and 35 years old in good health.

The V gene is TRBV19, the J gene TRBJ1-1; 10 bases align to TRBD1. Germline CDR1 and CDR2: LNHDA and SQIVND (reference sequence). V shed 6 bases and J 0 bases; nucleotides not matched to a gene: 10. The CDR3 runs to 17 residues. The CDR3 DNA reads as TGTGCCAGTAGCGGGGGACAGGGGATGTTTATGAACACTGAAGCTTTCTTT. It encodes CASSGGQGMFMNTEAFF.

This chain links TRBV7-9 with TRBJ2-1; 7 positions match TRBD2. In germline, CDR1 is SEHNR, CDR2 FQNEAQ (reference sequence). CDR3 length: 16 amino acids. Trimming at V came to 5 bases and at J to 0 bases, leaving 7 bases not matched to a gene. The CDR3 protein is CASSDTLAVSYNEQFF. The CDR3, as DNA: TGTGCCAGCAGCGACACCCTAGCGGTCTCCTACAATGAGCAGTTCTTC. The complete variable domain, with remaining parts taken from reference TRBV7-9 and TRBJ2-1, reads DTGVSQNPRHKITKRGQNVTFRCDPISEHNRLYWYRQTLGQGPEFLTYFQNEAQLEKSRLLSDRFSAERPKGSFSTLEIQRTEQGDSAMYLCASSDTLAVSYNEQFFGPGTRLTVL.

This chain joins TRBV14 and TRBJ2-2; no clear D. CDR1 SGHDN and CDR2 FVKESK come from the germline V gene. The CDR3 runs to 13 residues. V shed 4 bases and J shed 2 bases, with 5 bases lying between them. The CDR3: CASSRRNTGELFF. Here the CDR3 DNA reads TGTGCCAGCAGCCGTCGAAACACCGGGGAGCTGTTTTTT.

The gene calls are TRBV5-1 and TRBJ1-2; 7 nucleotides line up with TRBD1. Germline V gene data show CDR1 as SGHRS and CDR2 as YFSETQ. V lost 5 bases, J lost 3 bases, and 4 bases stayed unmatched. CDR3 length equals 13 residues. The CDR3 is CASRPGTDYGYTF. The CDR3, as DNA: TGCGCCAGCAGGCCCGGGACAGACTATGGCTACACCTTC.

The rearrangement links TRBV12-5 to TRBJ2-5; 14 nucleotides agree with TRBD2. The CDR3 totals 17 residues. V shed 5 bases and J 2 bases; nucleotides not matched to a gene: 7. Germline V CDR1 and CDR2: LGHNT, FRNRAP. The CDR3 spells CASGPGLAGGGQETQYF. CDR3 DNA: TGTGCTAGTGGTCCCGGACTAGCGGGGGGCGGGCAAGAGACCCAGTACTTC.

Regarding this clone: The sample holds other DNA sequences that translate to the same CDR3. The chain couples TRBV5-6 to TRBJ2-2, with D perhaps matching TRBD1 (6 bases). The CDR3 is made up of 14 amino acids. The V gene's germline CDR1 is SGHDT and CDR2 YYEEEE. The V and J ends lost 4 bases and 5 bases respectively, with 12 bases between them. The CDR3 is CASSLLTGTGELFF. The CDR3 DNA is TGTGCCAGCAGCCTATTAACAGGGACCGGGGAGCTGTTTTTT.

The chain is built from TRBV14 and TRBJ2-3, with D perhaps TRBD2 (5 bases). CDR1 and CDR2 (germline): SGHDN, FVKESK. This CDR3 is 13 amino acids long. V was trimmed by 7 bases and J by 2 bases, leaving 10 bases between them. CDR3 protein: CASTSGNTDTQYF. CDR3 nucleotide sequence: TGTGCCAGCACCAGCGGTAACACAGATACGCAGTATTTT.

The CDR3 spells CASSRNLAGETQYF. The DNA of the CDR3 is TGCGCCAGCAGCCGGAACCTAGCGGGAGAGACCCAGTACTTC. The chain joins TRBV5-1 to TRBJ2-5; TRBD2 matches at 8 bases. Germline loops: CDR1 SGHRS, CDR2 YFSETQ. The length of the CDR3 is 14 residues. V lost 4 bases to trimming and J lost 4 bases; unmatched junction nucleotides: 6. Full variable domain (remainder filled in from reference TRBV5-1 and TRBJ2-5): KAGVTQTPRYLIKTRGQQVTLSCSPISGHRSVSWYQQTPGQGLQFLFEYFSETQRNKGNFPGRFSGRQFSNSRSEMNVSTLELGDSALYLCASSRNLAGETQYFGPGTRLLVL.

This CDR3 is CASSLAGAPTDTQYF. The CDR3 coding sequence is TGTGCCAGCAGTTTAGCGGGAGCCCCCACAGATACGCAGTATTTT. The chain joins TRBV27 to TRBJ2-3; TRBD2 matches at 7 bases. Trimming took 2 bases from V and 2 from J; bases not matched to a gene: 4. The CDR3 has 15 amino acids. Germline CDR1 reads MNHEY; CDR2 reads SMNVEV (reference sequence).

The chain recombines TRBV5-1 with TRBJ2-3, with 11 bases identical to TRBD1. From germline, CDR1 is SGHRS and CDR2 YFSETQ. The CDR3 is 15 amino acids. Trimming cost V 4 bases and J 4 bases; bases outside gene matches: 5. This chain's CDR3 is CASSTGTGGADTQYF. In DNA form, the CDR3 reads TGCGCCAGCAGCACCGGGACAGGGGGTGCAGATACGCAGTATTTT. The complete variable domain, with remaining parts taken from reference TRBV5-1 and TRBJ2-3, reads KAGVTQTPRYLIKTRGQQVTLSCSPISGHRSVSWYQQTPGQGLQFLFEYFSETQRNKGNFPGRFSGRQFSNSRSEMNVSTLELGDSALYLCASSTGTGGADTQYFGPGTRLTVL.

The chain couples TRBV27 to TRBJ1-4; a possible D gene is TRBD1 (6 bases). The CDR3 is made up of 14 amino acids. Trimming cost V 6 bases and J 4 bases, with 12 bases left between them. CDR1 and CDR2 (germline): MNHEY, SMNVEV (reference sequence). Here the CDR3 reads CASSKQGGNEKLFF. CDR3 nucleotide sequence: TGTGCCAGCAGCAAACAGGGCGGTAATGAAAAACTGTTTTTT.

The chain uses TRBV19 and TRBJ2-2, with D unclear. The CDR3 spans 11 residues. Trimming stripped 10 bases from V and 7 bases from J, with 10 bases between. Germline CDR1 LNHDA, CDR2 SQIVND (reference sequence). The CDR3, as DNA: TGTGCCACCAGGCTGGGCGGGGAGCTGTTTTTT. As protein: CATRLGGELFF.

The gene calls are TRBV5-1 and TRBJ2-7, with D perhaps TRBD1 (5 bases). Germline values: CDR1 SGHRS, CDR2 YFSETQ. There are 15 residues in the CDR3. Trimming stripped 1 base from V and 1 base from J, with 12 bases between. Here the CDR3 DNA reads TGCGCCAGCAGCTTGAGGGGCTTCTATTCCTACGAGCAGTACTTC. As protein: CASSLRGFYSYEQYF.

The rearrangement links TRBV7-2 to TRBJ2-7; 12 bases match TRBD2. CDR3 length equals 18 residues. J gave up 5 bases and V 5 bases, and 16 bases lay outside the gene matches. Germline lookup yields CDR1 SGHTA and CDR2 FQGNSA. The chain's CDR3 is CASSPVKLLAGGSDEQYF. The CDR3 region has the DNA TGTGCCAGCAGCCCCGTTAAGCTACTAGCGGGAGGATCCGACGAGCAGTACTTC.

The chain is built from TRBV19 and TRBJ2-1, with 15 nucleotides matching TRBD2. The V segment lost 3 bases and the J segment 7 bases; nucleotides outside the gene matches: 10. The CDR3 extends over 18 amino acids. Germline V CDR1 and CDR2: LNHDA, SQIVND (reference sequence). The CDR3 reads CASSIQSGTSGRWNEQFF. DNA of the CDR3: TGTGCCAGTAGTATCCAATCCGGGACTAGCGGGAGGTGGAATGAGCAGTTCTTC.